These 20 T cell receptor beta chains share one sample of origin, sequenced in a study of metastatic and nonmetastatic thyroid tumors. Each patient went into thyroid surgery without having received any treatment. TCRdb re-clonotyped the PCR reads through MiXCR. The sample comprises tens of thousands of clones, less than 20% of which are singletons, and 20% to 25% rests with the top ten. Source material: blood. These receptors were taken from a female donor with papillary thyroid cancer or a benign thyroid nodule (not recorded which). Some clones in this sample may be carry-over from other donors' samples.

There are many counts of this clone. In the same sample, other DNA sequences code for this CDR3. The chain combines TRBV6-1 with TRBJ2-1, with TRBD2 as a possible D gene (6 bases). Trimming took off 10 bases at V and 9 bases at J, with 19 bases between the two ends. CDR3 length: 13 residues. CDR1 is MNHNS, CDR2 SASEGT, per germline. The CDR3 loop reads CATPTRDRGEQFF. In nucleotides, the CDR3 is TGTGCCACTCCGACTAGAGATAGAGGTGAGCAGTTCTTC.

This clone has just a few counts. This rearrangement joins TRBV12-3 or TRBV12-4 to TRBJ1-2; D might be TRBD1 (6 bases). The CDR3 runs 12 residues. V was cut by 10 bases and J by 5 bases, with 14 bases left in between. CDR3 coding DNA: TGTGCCACCCGGGGGGCAGGGTATGGCTACACCTTC. Its protein is CATRGAGYGYTF.

This clone is classed as medium-sized (0.01 to 0.1%). DNA of the CDR3: TGTGCCAGCAGCCCTTGGCCGGGACTCACCTCCTACGAGCAGTACTTC. Translated, it gives CASSPWPGLTSYEQYF. The chain employs TRBV6-2 or TRBV6-3 and TRBJ2-7; the D gene is possibly TRBD2 (6 bases). V lost 6 bases, J lost 0 bases, and 18 bases lay in between. Germline values: CDR1 MNHEY, CDR2 SVGEGT. The CDR3 totals 16 residues.

V is TRBV24-1 and J is TRBJ2-5; the D gene is possibly TRBD2 (5 bases). The CDR3 contains 13 residues. Trimming took 5 bases from V and 2 from J, leaving 8 bases between them. Germline CDR1 and CDR2: KGHDR and SFDVKD. The CDR3 spells CATSGRRQETQYF. In DNA, the CDR3 is TGTGCCACCAGTGGACGGAGGCAAGAGACCCAGTACTTC.

This clone was observed many times. The chain is built from TRBV12-3 or TRBV12-4 and TRBJ2-1; 8 bases map to TRBD1. Trimming took 7 bases from V and 3 from J; bases not matched to a gene: 5. The CDR3 sequence is 14 residues long. CDR3 protein: CASKRQGNYNEQFF. In DNA form, the CDR3 reads TGTGCCAGCAAAAGACAGGGGAACTACAATGAGCAGTTCTTC.

This clone counts as medium-sized (0.01 to 0.1%). J is TRBJ2-7 and V is TRBV6-1; 10 positions match TRBD1. Germline loops: CDR1 MNHNS, CDR2 SASEGT. The CDR3 runs 13 residues. V lost 6 bases and J lost 5; bases outside the gene matches: 4. The CDR3 sequence is CASRRQGADEQYF. The CDR3 nucleotides are TGTGCCAGCAGGAGACAGGGGGCGGACGAGCAGTACTTC.

In this sample, this clone turned up many times. Other DNA sequences in the same sample also yield this CDR3. The V gene is TRBV20-1, the J gene TRBJ1-1, with TRBD1 matching over 10 bases. V gave up 5 bases and J gave up 5 bases; unmatched junction bases: 8. From germline, CDR1 is DFQATT and CDR2 SNEGSKA (reference sequence). The CDR3 covers 14 residues. CDR3 in amino acids: CSALLTGGRTEAFF. For the CDR3, the DNA is TGCAGTGCTCTCTTGACAGGGGGCAGGACTGAAGCTTTCTTT.

V is TRBV6-1 and J is TRBJ2-5, with D perhaps matching TRBD2 (6 bases). CDR3 length: 15 amino acids. Germline V lookup: CDR1 MNHNS, CDR2 SASEGT. V was shortened by 5 bases and J by 5 bases, with 18 bases between the two germline ends. CDR3 loop: CASSSPRESGETQYF. The CDR3 region has the DNA TGTGCCAGCAGTAGCCCCCGGGAGTCGGGCGAGACCCAGTACTTC.

This chain links TRBV4-3 with TRBJ1-2; no reliable D call. The CDR3 extends over 15 amino acids. V was clipped by 0 bases and J by 5 bases, with 13 bases between them. Germline V lookup: CDR1 LGHNA, CDR2 YSLEER. CDR3 amino acids: CASSQDQTQLYGYTF. The CDR3 DNA reads as TGCGCCAGCAGCCAAGACCAGACGCAACTATATGGCTACACCTTC.

The J gene is TRBJ1-5, the V gene TRBV7-2, with TRBD1 as a possible D gene (6 bases). The germline V gene encodes CDR1 SGHTA and CDR2 FQGNSA. This CDR3 has 15 residues. The V end lost 5 bases, the J end lost 3 bases, and 14 bases lay between the germline ends. The CDR3 reads CASSLQGQFNQPQHF. The CDR3 nucleotides read TGTGCCAGCAGCCTACAAGGACAGTTCAATCAGCCCCAGCATTTT.

CDR3 in amino acids: CACSGQGKETQYF. CDR3 coding DNA: TGTGCCTGCTCGGGACAGGGGAAAGAGACCCAGTACTTC. The V call is TRBV30, the J call TRBJ2-5; 10 bases agree with TRBD1. Looked up from germline, CDR1 is GTSNPN and CDR2 is SVGIG (reference sequence). This CDR3 spans 13 amino acids. V dropped 6 bases and J dropped 3; count of bases not matched to a gene: 4.

As to this clone: This may be a read error, as it is one base from a much larger clone. The V and J genes are TRBV5-1 and TRBJ2-1; D not certain. Deletions cut 7 bases from V and 4 bases from J, with 6 bases between. In germline, CDR1 is SGHRS, CDR2 YFSETQ. There are 11 residues in the CDR3. The CDR3 spells CASGRYNEQFF. CDR3 coding DNA: TGCGCCAGCGGTCGGTACAATGAGCAGTTCTTC.

This clone appeared many times. V gene TRBV10-2 combines with J gene TRBJ2-3, with 10 bases that match TRBD2. V was pared by 7 bases and J by 0 bases, with 4 bases of the junction left unmatched. The CDR3 has 15 residues. Per germline, CDR1 WSHSY and CDR2 SAAADI. The CDR3 DNA reads as TGCGCCAGCATAGGACTAGCGGAGAGCACAGATACGCAGTATTTT. This gives the protein CASIGLAESTDTQYF.

This clone was found many times. The chain combines TRBV10-1 with TRBJ2-7, with no clear D. The V gene lost 0 bases and the J gene lost 4 bases, with 10 bases spanning the gap. The CDR3 contains 14 residues. Germline V gene lookup returns CDR1 WNHNN and CDR2 SYGVQD (reference sequence). The CDR3 loop is CASSESTHAYEQYF. The CDR3 coding sequence is TGCGCCAGCAGTGAGTCGACTCACGCTTACGAGCAGTACTTC.

This clone was counted between two and nine times. The junction and the germline gene differ at one end; a read error may be behind it. The J gene is TRBJ2-7, the V gene TRBV6-1; D is unresolved. This CDR3 has 13 amino acids. The germline gives CDR1 MNHNS, CDR2 SASEGT. The CDR3 region is CASRRQAFYERYF. The CDR3 nucleotides are TGTGCCAGCAGGCGTCAGGCGTTCTACGAGCGGTACTTC.

This clone showed up many times. The chain couples TRBV5-1 to TRBJ1-2, with TRBD1 matching over 8 bases. From germline, CDR1 is SGHRS and CDR2 YFSETQ. V lost 3 bases and J lost 0; bases outside the gene matches: 4. The length of the CDR3 is 15 residues. The DNA of the CDR3 is TGCGCCAGCAGCTCCAGGACAGGGTCTAACTATGGCTACACCTTC. Protein: CASSSRTGSNYGYTF.

This clone was counted between two and nine times. This rearrangement joins TRBV6-5 to TRBJ1-6, with 9 bases matching TRBD1. Germline V lookup: CDR1 MNHEY, CDR2 SVGAGI. Trimming took 5 bases from V and 6 from J; bases not matched to a gene: 14. This CDR3 has 18 amino acids. In DNA form, the CDR3 reads TGTGCCAGCAGTAGGAAAATCCGGGACAGGGCGTTTAATTCACCCCTCCACTTT. This codes for CASSRKIRDRAFNSPLHF.

This clone was detected ten times or more. V usage is TRBV12-3 or TRBV12-4 and J usage is TRBJ1-3; D not resolved. The CDR3 extends over 15 amino acids. Trimming left V 3 bases short and J 0 bases short, with 9 bases between. CDR3 protein: CASSFGSYSGNTIYF. The CDR3 DNA is TGTGCCAGCAGTTTTGGCAGTTACTCTGGAAACACCATATATTTT.

This clone was counted many times. Its ends do not fully match the called genes, so a read error is possible. CDR3 coding DNA: TGTGCCAGCAGCTCAACCCCGGGACAGGATTCCCCGAGGCACTTC. Translated, it gives CASSSTPGQDSPRHF. V usage is TRBV7-8 and J usage is TRBJ2-7, with 8 nucleotides matching TRBD1. The CDR3 covers 15 residues. Germline-derived CDR1 and CDR2 are SGHVS and FQNEAQ.

Worth noting for this clone: A read error is possible here, since a much larger clone lies one base away. This sample includes further DNA sequences coding for the same CDR3. This sequence joins TRBV11-1 and TRBJ2-5, with 7 bases identical to TRBD1. V lost 4 bases, J lost 2 bases, and 13 bases stayed unmatched. The germline V gene encodes CDR1 SGHAT and CDR2 FQDESV (reference sequence). This CDR3 is built from 17 residues. CDR3 loop: CASSYPRDRVDQETQYF. CDR3 nucleotide sequence: TGTGCCAGCAGCTACCCCCGTGACAGGGTGGATCAAGAGACCCAGTACTTC.